This T cell receptor (beta chain) was identified in a study of sequential checkpoint blockade in melanoma. Study-wide background: Both treatment sequences were followed by maintenance nivolumab.

Treatment denoted: randomized to nivolumab then ipilimumab (arm A) or the reverse (arm B). Assay used: immunoSEQ multiplex PCR; TCRdb lists only in-frame clones, some missing. The sample holds about 20,000 clones, 65% to 90% seen once. This clone was seen a single time. This sequence was found in a human donor with melanoma. Sequenced material: CD8+ T cells sorted from blood (inferred from file names), taken from a patient given nivolumab and ipilimumab in sequence.

The CDR3: CASSYSGQGGKPQHF. The CDR3 DNA sequence: TGTGCCAGCAGTTACTCGGGACAGGGCGGGAAGCCCCAGCATTTT. This chain connects TRBV6-5 to TRBJ1-5; 9 nucleotides match TRBD1. Trimming removed 0 bases from V and 8 bases from J; junction bases left unmatched: 5. Germline-derived CDR1 and CDR2 are MNHEY and SVGAGI. The CDR3 totals 15 residues.